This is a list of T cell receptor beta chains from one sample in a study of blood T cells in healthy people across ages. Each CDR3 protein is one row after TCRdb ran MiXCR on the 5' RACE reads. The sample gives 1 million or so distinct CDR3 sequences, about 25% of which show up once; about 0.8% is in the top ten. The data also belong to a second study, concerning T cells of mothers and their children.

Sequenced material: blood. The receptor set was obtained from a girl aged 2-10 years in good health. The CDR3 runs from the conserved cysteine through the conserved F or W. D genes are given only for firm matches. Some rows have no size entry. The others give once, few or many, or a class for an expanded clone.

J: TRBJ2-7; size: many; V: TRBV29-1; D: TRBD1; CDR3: CSVSPRDRSYEQYF; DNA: TGCAGCGTTAGCCCCCGGGACAGATCCTACGAGCAGTACTTC
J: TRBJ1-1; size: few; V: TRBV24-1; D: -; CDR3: CATGWGTEAFF; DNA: TGTGCCACCGGTTGGGGGACTGAAGCTTTCTTT
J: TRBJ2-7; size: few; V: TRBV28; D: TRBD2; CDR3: CASSLGLAGAAFYEQYF; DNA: TGTGCCAGCAGTTTAGGACTAGCGGGGGCCGCCTTCTACGAGCAGTACTTC
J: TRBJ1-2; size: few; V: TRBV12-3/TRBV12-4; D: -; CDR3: CASMRGMYGYTF; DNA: TGTGCCAGCATGAGAGGGATGTATGGCTACACCTTC
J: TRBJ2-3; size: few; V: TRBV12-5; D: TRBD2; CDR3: CASGHPASGRPDTQYF; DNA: TGTGCTAGTGGGCACCCCGCTAGCGGGAGACCAGATACGCAGTATTTT
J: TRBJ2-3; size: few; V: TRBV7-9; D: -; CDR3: CASSPRKSVAQYF; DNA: TGTGCCAGCAGCCCGCGCAAGTCGGTGGCGCAGTATTTT
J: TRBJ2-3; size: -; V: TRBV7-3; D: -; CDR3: CASSPGTGGDTQYF; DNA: TGTGCCAGCAGCCCCGGGACTGGCGGCGATACGCAGTATTTT
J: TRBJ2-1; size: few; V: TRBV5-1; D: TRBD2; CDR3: CASSGSGSNNEQFF; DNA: TGCGCCAGCAGTGGGAGCGGGAGCAACAATGAGCAGTTCTTC
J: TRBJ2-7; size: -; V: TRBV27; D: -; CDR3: CASSDDGYEQYF; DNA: TGTGCCAGCAGCGACGATGGGTACGAGCAGTACTTC
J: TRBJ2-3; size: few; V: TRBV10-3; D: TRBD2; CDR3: CAISPRESQDTQYF; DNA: TGTGCCATCAGCCCGCGGGAGTCTCAGGATACGCAGTATTTT
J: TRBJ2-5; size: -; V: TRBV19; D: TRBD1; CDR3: CASSANRGLGETQYF; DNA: TGTGCCAGTAGTGCAAACAGGGGATTAGGAGAGACCCAGTACTTC
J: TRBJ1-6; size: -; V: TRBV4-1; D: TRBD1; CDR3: CASSQGAGGLSLHF; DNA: TGCGCCAGCAGCCAAGGGGCAGGGGGTCTGTCTCTCCACTTT
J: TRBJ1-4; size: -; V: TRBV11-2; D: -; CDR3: CASSGAGPLGEKLFF; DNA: TGTGCCAGCAGCGGGGCGGGGCCTTTGGGTGAAAAACTGTTTTTT
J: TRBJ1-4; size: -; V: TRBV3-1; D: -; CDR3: CASSHSDEKLFF; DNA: TGTGCCAGCAGCCACTCGGACGAAAAACTGTTTTTT
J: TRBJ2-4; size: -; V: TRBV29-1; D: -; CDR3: CSVVGGTTKNIQYF; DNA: TGCAGCGTTGTGGGGGGAACGACCAAAAACATTCAGTACTTC
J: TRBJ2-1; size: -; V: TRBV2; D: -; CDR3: CASSGLLDGDNEQFF; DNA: TGTGCCAGCAGTGGACTCCTGGACGGAGACAATGAGCAGTTCTTC
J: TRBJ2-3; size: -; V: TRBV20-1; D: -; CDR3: CSAPRAGDGADTQYF; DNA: TGCAGTGCTCCCCGGGCCGGGGATGGGGCAGATACGCAGTATTTT
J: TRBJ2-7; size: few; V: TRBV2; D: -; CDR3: CASSIANYEQYF; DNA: TGTGCCAGCAGTATAGCTAACTACGAGCAGTACTTC
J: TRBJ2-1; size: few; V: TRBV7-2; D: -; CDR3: CASSRVYNEQFF; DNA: TGTGCCAGCTCGAGGGTCTACAATGAGCAGTTCTTC
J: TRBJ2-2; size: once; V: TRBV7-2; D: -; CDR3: CASSAQGPGRSGELFF; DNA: TGTGCCAGCAGCGCCCAGGGGCCCGGTCGATCCGGGGAGCTGTTTTTT
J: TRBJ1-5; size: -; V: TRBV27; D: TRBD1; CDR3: CASSPGQGEQPQHF; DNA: TGTGCCAGCAGTCCGGGACAGGGGGAGCAGCCCCAGCATTTT
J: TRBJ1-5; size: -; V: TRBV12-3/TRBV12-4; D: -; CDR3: CASSLYPNSGVSPQHF; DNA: TGTGCCAGCAGTTTATACCCTAATTCTGGAGTGTCGCCCCAGCATTTT
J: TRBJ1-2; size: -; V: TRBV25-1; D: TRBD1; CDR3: CAGSETGGGDGYTF; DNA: TGTGCCGGCAGTGAAACAGGAGGGGGCGATGGCTACACCTTC
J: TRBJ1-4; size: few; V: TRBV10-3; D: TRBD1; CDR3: CAISGDRAGEKLFF; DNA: TGTGCCATCAGTGGCGACAGGGCCGGGGAAAAACTGTTTTTT
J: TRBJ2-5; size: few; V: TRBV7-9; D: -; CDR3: CASSQGGESETQYF; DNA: TGTGCCAGCAGCCAAGGGGGGGAAAGCGAGACCCAGTACTTC
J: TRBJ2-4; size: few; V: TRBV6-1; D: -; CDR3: CAGSEAPMAKNIQYF; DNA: TGTGCCGGCAGTGAGGCGCCCATGGCCAAAAACATTCAGTACTTC
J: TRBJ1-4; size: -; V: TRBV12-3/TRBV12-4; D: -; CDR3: CASRTNNGVGSEKLFF; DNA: TGTGCCAGCAGGACTAATAACGGAGTCGGCAGCGAAAAACTGTTTTTT
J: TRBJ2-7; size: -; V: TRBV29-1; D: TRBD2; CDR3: CSVSAAGGTSPYEQYF; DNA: TGCAGCGTTTCTGCAGCGGGAGGCACGAGTCCCTACGAGCAGTACTTC
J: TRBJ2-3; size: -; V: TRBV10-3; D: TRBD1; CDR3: CAIQGGPDTQYF; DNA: TGTGCCATACAGGGGGGCCCAGATACGCAGTATTTT
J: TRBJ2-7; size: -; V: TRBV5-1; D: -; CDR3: CASSLAGGRIAYEQHF; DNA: TGCGCCAGCAGCTTGGCCGGAGGTCGGATCGCCTACGAGCAGCACTTC
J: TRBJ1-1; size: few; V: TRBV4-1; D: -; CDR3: CASSQDIGSRYTEAFF; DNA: TGCGCCAGCAGCCAAGATATCGGTAGTCGCTACACTGAAGCTTTCTTT
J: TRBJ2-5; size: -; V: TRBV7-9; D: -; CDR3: CASSFLLGLPQETQYF; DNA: TGTGCCAGCAGCTTTCTATTGGGACTTCCGCAAGAGACCCAGTACTTC
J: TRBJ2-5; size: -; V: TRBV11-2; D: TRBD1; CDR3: CASSTRQGGGRETQYF; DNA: TGTGCCAGCAGCACCCGACAGGGCGGAGGTCGGGAGACCCAGTACTTC
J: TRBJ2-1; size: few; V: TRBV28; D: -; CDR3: CASNNEQFF; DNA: TGTGCCAGCAACAATGAGCAGTTCTTC
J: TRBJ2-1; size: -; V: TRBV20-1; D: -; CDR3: CSARVAAGEYNEQFF; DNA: TGCAGTGCTAGAGTGGCCGCGGGTGAATACAATGAGCAGTTCTTC
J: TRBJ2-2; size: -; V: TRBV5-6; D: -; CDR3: CASSPAMVPGELFF; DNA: TGTGCCAGCAGCCCCGCAATGGTACCCGGGGAGCTGTTTTTT
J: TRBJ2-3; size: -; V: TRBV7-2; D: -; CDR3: CASSLWSGSTDTQYF; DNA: TGTGCCAGCAGCTTATGGTCCGGAAGCACAGATACGCAGTATTTT
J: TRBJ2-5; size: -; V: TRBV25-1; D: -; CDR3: CASSGHPQETQYF; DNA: TGTGCCAGCAGTGGACATCCACAAGAGACCCAGTACTTC
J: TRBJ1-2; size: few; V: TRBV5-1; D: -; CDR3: CASSLRQGIYGYTF; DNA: TGCGCCAGCAGCTTGAGGCAGGGCATCTATGGCTACACCTTC
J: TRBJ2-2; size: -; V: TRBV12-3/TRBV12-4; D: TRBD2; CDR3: CASTGLAGIGELFF; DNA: TGTGCCAGTACGGGACTAGCGGGAATCGGGGAGCTGTTTTTT
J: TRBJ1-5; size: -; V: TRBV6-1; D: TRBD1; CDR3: CASSGTGGPFSNQPQHF; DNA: TGTGCCAGCAGTGGGACAGGGGGACCCTTTAGCAATCAGCCCCAGCATTTT
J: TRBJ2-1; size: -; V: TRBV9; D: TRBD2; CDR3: CASSVAGTSGRNEQFF; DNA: TGTGCCAGCAGCGTAGCAGGGACTAGCGGGAGGAATGAGCAGTTCTTC
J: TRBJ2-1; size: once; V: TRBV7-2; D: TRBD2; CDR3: CASSFGLSGSSYNEQFF; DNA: TGTGCCAGCAGCTTTGGTTTAAGCGGGAGCTCCTACAATGAGCAGTTCTTC
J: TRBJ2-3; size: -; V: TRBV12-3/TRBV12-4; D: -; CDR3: CASSLDGIGTDTQYF; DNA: TGTGCCAGCAGTTTAGATGGTATCGGGACAGATACGCAGTATTTT
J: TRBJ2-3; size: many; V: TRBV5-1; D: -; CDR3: CASSYRGGLGDTQYF; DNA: TGCGCCAGCAGCTACAGAGGAGGCTTAGGGGATACGCAGTATTTT
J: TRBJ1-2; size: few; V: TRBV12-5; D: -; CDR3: CASGLVYGYDYGYTF; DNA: TGTGCTAGTGGTTTGGTATACGGGTACGACTATGGCTACACCTTC
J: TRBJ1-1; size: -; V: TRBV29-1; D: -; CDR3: CSVVKGSGTEAFF; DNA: TGCAGCGTTGTTAAGGGATCCGGCACTGAAGCTTTCTTT
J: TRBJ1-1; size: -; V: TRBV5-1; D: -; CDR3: CASKSRAREGTEAFF; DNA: TGCGCCAGCAAATCGAGGGCCAGGGAGGGCACTGAAGCTTTCTTT
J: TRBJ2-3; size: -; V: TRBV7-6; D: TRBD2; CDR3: CASSGYSGSFTDTQYF; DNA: TGTGCCAGCAGTGGTTATAGCGGGAGCTTCACAGATACGCAGTATTTT
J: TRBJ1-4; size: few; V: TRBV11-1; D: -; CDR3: CASTGRSGEKLFF; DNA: TGTGCCAGCACCGGAAGGAGTGGCGAAAAACTGTTTTTT
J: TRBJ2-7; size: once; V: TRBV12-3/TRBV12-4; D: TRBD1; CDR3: CASSWTGGTYEQYF; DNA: TGTGCCAGCAGCTGGACAGGGGGCACCTACGAGCAGTACTTC
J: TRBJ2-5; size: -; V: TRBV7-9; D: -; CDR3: CASSPAEGLRETQYF; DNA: TGTGCCAGCAGCCCGGCCGAGGGTTTGAGAGAGACCCAGTACTTC
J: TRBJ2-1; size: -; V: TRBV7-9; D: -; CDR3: CASSFSGRGSYNEQFF; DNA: TGTGCCAGCAGCTTCTCGGGACGGGGCTCCTACAATGAGCAGTTCTTC
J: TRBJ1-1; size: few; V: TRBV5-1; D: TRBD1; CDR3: CASSLLQGTNTEAFF; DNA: TGCGCCAGCAGCCTCCTACAGGGGACGAACACTGAAGCTTTCTTT